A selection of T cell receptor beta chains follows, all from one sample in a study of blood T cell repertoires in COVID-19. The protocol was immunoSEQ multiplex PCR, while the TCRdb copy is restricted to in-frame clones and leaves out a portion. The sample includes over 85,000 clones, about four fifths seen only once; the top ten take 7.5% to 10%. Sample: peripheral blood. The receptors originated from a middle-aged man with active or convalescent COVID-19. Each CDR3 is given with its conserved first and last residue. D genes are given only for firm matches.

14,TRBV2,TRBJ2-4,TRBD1,CASSRDSWGNIQYF,TGTGCCAGCAGTAGGGACAGCTGGGGTAACATTCAGTACTTC
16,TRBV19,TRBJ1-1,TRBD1,CASSVGQGILNTEAFF,TGTGCCAGTAGTGTTGGACAGGGGATATTGAACACTGAAGCTTTCTTT
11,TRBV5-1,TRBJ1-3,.,CASSLGDSIYF,TGCGCCAGCAGCCTAGGGGATTCCATATATTTT
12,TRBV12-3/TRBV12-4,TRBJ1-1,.,CASSRDTTEAFF,TGTGCCAGCAGCCGGGACACCACTGAAGCTTTCTTT
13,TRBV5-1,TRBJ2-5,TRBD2,CASSSGGLETQYF,TGCGCCAGCAGCTCGGGAGGGCTTGAGACCCAGTACTTC
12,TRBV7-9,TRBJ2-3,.,CASSFSADTQYF,TGTGCCAGCAGCTTTTCGGCAGATACGCAGTATTTT
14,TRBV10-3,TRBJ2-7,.,CAISELSGIYEQYF,TGTGCCATCAGTGAGTTGTCGGGGATCTACGAGCAGTACTTC
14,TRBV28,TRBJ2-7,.,CASTDNRARYEQYF,TGTGCCAGCACCGATAACAGGGCCCGCTACGAGCAGTACTTC
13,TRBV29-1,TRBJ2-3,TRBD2,CSVERGGTDTQYF,TGCAGCGTTGAACGGGGGGGCACAGATACGCAGTATTTT
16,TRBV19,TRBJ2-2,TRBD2,CASSATSGVPTGELFF,TGTGCCAGTAGTGCGACTAGCGGGGTGCCAACCGGGGAGCTGTTTTTT
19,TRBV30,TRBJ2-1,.,CAWSVVSKSAGKLYNEQFF,TGTGCCTGGAGTGTAGTAAGTAAGAGTGCGGGGAAACTGTACAATGAGCAGTTCTTC